This section outlines one T cell receptor (beta chain) sequence together with its context. This CDR3 comprises 16 residues. The V and J ends lost 4 bases and 8 bases, in that order; junction bases with no gene match: 9. The germline V gene has CDR1 KGHDR and CDR2 SFDVKD. This entry is derived from a study of blood T cell repertoires in COVID-19. Study-level background: PBMCs, B-cell-depleted T cells, or T cells provided the cDNA or gDNA that made up the material.

It was during active infection that Seattle patients were enrolled and then longitudinally followed. Assay: immunoSEQ multiplex PCR; the TCRdb copy retains only in-frame clones and omits some. The table shows 150,000 or so clones, with roughly 83% occurring only once. This clonotype was obtained from a woman in her fifties or sixties with COVID-19, enrolled during active disease. V gene TRBV24-1 combines with J gene TRBJ2-1, with 11 bases lining up with TRBD1. Sequences were obtained from peripheral blood. In DNA form, the CDR3 reads TGTGCCACCAGTGAACCCGGGACAGGGGGTCGTGATGAGCAGTTCTTC. Protein sequence: CATSEPGTGGRDEQFF.